This T cell receptor (beta chain) was identified during a study of OX40 agonist ivuxolimab in advanced cancers. The assay was immunoSEQ multiplex PCR, and TCRdb's table has in-frame clones only and misses some. The sample records roughly 68,000 clones, 65% to 90% being singletons. V was shortened by 4 bases and J by 5 bases, with 14 bases between the two germline ends. The CDR3 has 14 residues. The germline V gene has CDR1 LGHNA and CDR2 YNFKEQ. The chain is built from TRBV4-2 and TRBJ1-1; D gene ambiguous. This specimen consisted of CD4+ or CD8+ T cells sorted from blood, obtained in a trial of the OX40 agonist ivuxolimab. The TCR comes from an adult with an advanced solid tumor such as melanoma, head and neck, liver or kidney cancer. CDR3 sequence reads: CASSLRTGLTEAFF. The CDR3 nucleotides are TGTGCCAGCAGCCTCCGGACGGGGTTGACTGAAGCTTTCTTT.